What follows are 27 T cell receptor beta chains derived from one specimen sequenced in a study of cytomegalovirus exposure and HLA in healthy donors. PCR used 60 Vbeta primers and 13 Jbeta primers. The data were produced by immunoSEQ multiplex PCR, yet TCRdb's version contains in-frame clones alone and is incomplete. Among approximately 190,000 clones listed, over 80% were seen once. Sequencing was carried out using PBMCs. Receptors were obtained from a man aged 35-49 years in good health and CMV-seropositive.

The chain joins TRBV28 to TRBJ2-7, with TRBD2 as a possible D gene (6 bases). The CDR3 length is 15 residues. Between the trimmed V and J ends, which lost 6 bases and 0 bases, there was a span of 15 bases. Germline assignment: CDR1 MDHEN and CDR2 SYDVKM. CDR3: CASSPGRGRSYEQYF. CDR3 in DNA: TGTGCCAGCAGCCCCGGGAGAGGGCGCTCCTACGAGCAGTACTTC.

The chain links TRBV28 to TRBJ2-7, with D tentatively TRBD1 (6 bases). Trimming removed 6 bases at V and 5 bases at J, with 20 bases between. Germline V gene sequence: CDR1 MDHEN, CDR2 SYDVKM. The CDR3 covers 15 residues. CDR3 DNA: TGTGCCAGCAGAGACCCCGGGACACCGGGCCACGAGCAGTACTTC. Translation gives CASRDPGTPGHEQYF.

The gene calls are TRBV11-2 and TRBJ2-5; 13 bases match TRBD2. Germline-derived CDR1 and CDR2 are SGHAT and FQNNGV. This CDR3 spans 15 amino acids. The CDR3 DNA follows: TGTGCTTCGGGGGGGACTAGCGGGGCCCAAGAGACCCAGTACTTC. Translating gives CASGGTSGAQETQYF.

The V gene is TRBV5-4, the J gene TRBJ1-1; weak D call: TRBD1 (5 bases). Germline CDR1 reads SGHNT; CDR2 reads YYREEE (reference sequence). The CDR3 covers 13 residues. Trimming removed 5 bases from V and 7 bases from J, with 15 bases in between. CDR3: CASSYKDRYEAFF. The CDR3 nucleotides read TGTGCCAGCAGTTATAAAGACAGATATGAAGCTTTCTTT.

V usage is TRBV19 and J usage is TRBJ1-4; D might be TRBD1 (6 bases). V was clipped by 6 bases and J by 6 bases, with 14 bases between them. Germline CDR1 and CDR2: LNHDA and SQIVND (reference sequence). The CDR3 is 14 residues long. The DNA of the CDR3 is TGTGCCAGTAGCAGGACAGAGACTTATGAAAAACTGTTTTTT. Encoded protein: CASSRTETYEKLFF. The entire variable domain, with the rest obtained from reference TRBV19 and TRBJ1-4, is as follows: DGGITQSPKYLFRKEGQNVTLSCEQNLNHDAMYWYRQDPGQGLRLIYYSQIVNDFQKGDIAEGYSVSREKKESFPLTVTSAQKNPTAFYLCASSRTETYEKLFFGSGTQLSVL.

The V gene is TRBV19, the J gene TRBJ1-5, with 9 bases matching TRBD1. The CDR3 consists of 17 residues. CDR1 is LNHDA and CDR2 is SQIVND in the germline V gene (reference sequence). The V gene end was trimmed by 6 bases and the J gene end by 0 bases; junction bases not matched to a gene: 9. CDR3 loop: CASRSPWTGDSNQPQHF. The CDR3 region has the DNA TGTGCCAGTAGGTCTCCATGGACAGGGGATAGCAATCAGCCCCAGCATTTT.

This clone appeared once. The chain carries TRBV5-6 and TRBJ2-1, with TRBD2 as a possible D gene (6 bases). V was shortened by 4 bases and J by 5 bases, with 16 bases between the two germline ends. Germline V gene data show CDR1 as SGHDT and CDR2 as YYEEEE. The CDR3 totals 15 residues. In nucleotides, the CDR3 is TGTGCCAGCAGCGCGGGGACCCGTGGCGACAATGAGCAGTTCTTC. Encoded protein: CASSAGTRGDNEQFF.

The genes are TRBV6-1 and TRBJ2-7; TRBD1 matches at 9 bases. Germline-derived CDR1 and CDR2 are MNHNS and SASEGT. J lost 6 bases, V lost 1 base, and 7 bases had no gene match. The CDR3 is 15 residues long. The CDR3 reads CASSEDRGLRGEQYF. In DNA, the CDR3 is TGTGCCAGCAGTGAAGACAGGGGGCTCCGAGGCGAGCAGTACTTC.

The chain employs TRBV6-6 and TRBJ2-3, with TRBD1 matching 9 bases. Losses at the gene ends were 0 bases for V and 5 bases for J; bases not matched to a gene: 6. The germline CDR1 and CDR2 sequences are MNHNY and SVGAGI (reference sequence). CDR3 length: 16 residues. The CDR3 DNA reads TGTGCCAGCAGTTACTCTCGGGACAGGGAGGAAGATACGCAGTATTTT. Its protein product is CASSYSRDREEDTQYF.

The rearrangement uses TRBV9 and TRBJ2-3; 13 bases fit TRBD2. V shed 0 bases, J shed 3 bases, and the junction held 4 bases outside the gene matches. Germline CDR1 is SGDLS and CDR2 is YYNGEE. This CDR3 comprises 17 residues. For the CDR3, the DNA is TGTGCCAGCAGCGTAGGACTAGCGGGGGGCCGGACAGATACGCAGTATTTT. Protein product: CASSVGLAGGRTDTQYF.

In this sample, this clone turned up a few times. This sequence joins TRBV5-1 and TRBJ2-6; the D is unclear. This CDR3 spans 13 amino acids. Germline values: CDR1 SGHRS, CDR2 YFSETQ. The V and J ends lost 5 bases and 3 bases respectively, with 6 bases between them. The CDR3 reads CASSQIGANVLTF. Here the CDR3 DNA reads TGCGCCAGCAGTCAGATTGGGGCCAACGTCCTGACTTTC.

The genes are TRBV7-9 and TRBJ2-5, with 7 positions matching TRBD1. TRBJ2-7 matches the DNA end more closely, so the J call is doubtful. Germline loops: CDR1 SEHNR, CDR2 FQNEAQ (reference sequence). The CDR3 totals 13 residues. The CDR3 coding sequence is TGTGCCAGCAGAGGACAGGTCCCCTACGAGCAGTACTTC. Amino acid sequence: CASRGQVPYEQYF.

The chain joins TRBV7-9 to TRBJ1-1; 12 bases match TRBD1. The V gene end was trimmed by 5 bases and the J gene end by 3 bases; junction bases not matched to a gene: 4. CDR3 length equals 15 residues. Germline V gene data show CDR1 as SEHNR and CDR2 as FQNEAQ (reference sequence). CDR3 protein: CASSQGQGAYTEAFF. The CDR3 coding sequence is TGTGCCAGCAGCCAGGGACAGGGGGCTTACACTGAAGCTTTCTTT.

The chain employs TRBV4-3 and TRBJ1-2; TRBD1 matches 7 bases. Germline CDR1 and CDR2: LGHNA and YSLEER. This CDR3 has 13 amino acids. V was pared by 4 bases and J by 7 bases, with 6 bases of the junction left unmatched. This CDR3 reads CASSRLQGTGYTF. CDR3 sequence (DNA): TGCGCCAGCAGCCGATTACAGGGGACTGGCTACACCTTC.

On this clone: Since no conserved phenylalanine or tryptophan closes the CDR3, a read error is the likely cause. The chain joins TRBV19 to TRBJ1-5, with D possibly TRBD1 on 6 matching bases. Trimming cost V 5 bases and J 5 bases, with 13 bases left between them. The germline V gene encodes CDR1 LNHDA and CDR2 SQIVND (reference sequence). This CDR3 is 14 amino acids long. The CDR3 loop reads CASSQQGGHQPQHL. DNA for the CDR3: TGTGCCAGTAGTCAACAGGGAGGGCATCAGCCCCAGCATCTT.

The rearrangement links TRBV5-1 to TRBJ2-7; 9 nucleotides match TRBD1. From germline, CDR1 is SGHRS and CDR2 YFSETQ. The CDR3 has 14 residues. After removal of 4 bases from V and 2 bases from J, the junction contained 4 bases not matched to a gene. The DNA for the CDR3 is TGCGCCAGCAGCGAGGACAGGGGAACCTACGAGCAGTACTTC. Translating gives CASSEDRGTYEQYF.

V and J are TRBV28 and TRBJ2-3; 7 bases are shared with TRBD2. This CDR3 has 13 amino acids. J lost 0 bases, V lost 8 bases, and 2 bases had no gene match. Germline V CDR1 and CDR2: MDHEN, SYDVKM. The CDR3 sequence is CASEGGSTDTQYF. The CDR3 DNA reads TGTGCCAGCGAGGGAGGGAGCACAGATACGCAGTATTTT.

The chain recombines TRBV6-5 with TRBJ2-7, with 12 bases aligning to TRBD1. The germline CDR1 and CDR2 sequences are MNHEY and SVGAGI. The CDR3 has 14 amino acids. The J segment lost 5 bases and the V segment lost 6 bases, leaving 5 bases of the junction unmatched. CDR3 protein: CASRPGQGAHEQYF. The CDR3 bases are TGTGCCAGCAGGCCGGGACAGGGGGCCCACGAGCAGTACTTC.

This chain uses TRBV21-1 with TRBJ2-7; TRBD1, as called in the table, went unchecked against the DNA. TRBV21-1 is a recognized pseudogene. This CDR3 contains 16 residues. CDR3 DNA sequence: TGTGCCAGCAGCAAAGATATTGGGGACAGGGATTCCGAGCAGTACTTC. It translates to CASSKDIGDRDSEQYF.

This clone was recorded at least ten times. V and J are TRBV6-5 and TRBJ2-7; 9 bases agree with TRBD1. CDR3 length: 15 residues. The trim removed 2 bases at V and 7 bases at J, leaving 9 bases unmatched. The germline V gene encodes CDR1 MNHEY and CDR2 SVGAGI. The CDR3 loop is CASSYRTGDYGEQYF. CDR3 nucleotides: TGTGCCAGCAGTTACAGGACAGGGGACTATGGGGAGCAGTACTTC.

The chain combines TRBV30 with TRBJ2-1, with 13 bases identical to TRBD2. The V segment lost 2 bases and the J segment 8 bases; nucleotides outside the gene matches: 6. This CDR3 region has 15 residues. CDR1 and CDR2 (germline): GTSNPN, SVGIG (reference sequence). CDR3 DNA: TGTGCCTGGAGTCTACTAGCGGGGGGGTGGGATGAGCAGTTCTTC. It yields the protein CAWSLLAGGWDEQFF.

This clone has just a few counts. The J gene is TRBJ2-3, the V gene TRBV5-6; 7 nucleotides align to TRBD1. V was pared by 4 bases and J by 10 bases, with 6 bases of the junction left unmatched. This CDR3 comprises 12 residues. Germline CDR1 and CDR2: SGHDT and YYEEEE. CDR3 DNA sequence: TGTGCCAGCAGCCTAGGGGGCCTACCGCAGTATTTT. It yields the protein CASSLGGLPQYF.

This clone was seen more than once but under ten times. This CDR3 is also generated by other DNA sequences in the sample. As DNA, the CDR3 is TGTGCCAGCAGCCCCCGGGACAGGGGATACGAGCAGTACTTC. Translated, it gives CASSPRDRGYEQYF. The chain links TRBV9 to TRBJ2-7, with 10 bases aligning to TRBD1. The germline V gene has CDR1 SGDLS and CDR2 YYNGEE. The CDR3 has 14 residues. The V segment lost 4 bases and the J segment 4 bases; nucleotides outside the gene matches: 5.

This clone was detected once. This rearrangement joins TRBV2 to TRBJ2-2; possible D gene TRBD2, 6 bases. Germline CDR1 is SNHLY and CDR2 is FYNNEI. There are 15 residues in the CDR3. The V gene lost 8 bases and the J gene lost 4 bases, with 17 bases spanning the gap. CDR3 residues: CASAGRTAITGELFF. The CDR3 nucleotides read TGTGCCAGCGCGGGACGAACGGCCATCACCGGGGAGCTGTTTTTT.

The genes are TRBV7-9 and TRBJ2-1; 11 bases are a match to TRBD2. J lost 4 bases, V lost 5 bases, and 4 bases had no gene match. The CDR3 totals 15 residues. The germline V gene encodes CDR1 SEHNR and CDR2 FQNEAQ (reference sequence). In DNA, the CDR3 is TGTGCCAGCAGCCTGCTAGCGGGGGGATACAATGAGCAGTTCTTC. This translates into CASSLLAGGYNEQFF.

The chain has TRBV4-2 and TRBJ1-3; D remains ambiguous. The CDR3 runs 16 residues. Germline-derived CDR1 and CDR2 are LGHNA and YNFKEQ. V shed 0 bases and J shed 14 bases, with 23 bases lying between them. The CDR3 region is CASSQDNPGFPAWVYF. CDR3 DNA: TGTGCCAGCAGCCAAGATAATCCGGGGTTTCCCGCCTGGGTATATTTT.

The V and J genes are TRBV12-5 and TRBJ1-6; possible D gene TRBD1, 6 bases. The CDR3 spans 13 residues. Germline V gene lookup returns CDR1 LGHNT and CDR2 FRNRAP. The V end was cut by 7 bases, the J end by 7 bases, with 11 bases between. The DNA of the CDR3 is TGTGCTAGTGCTGGACAGCTGAATTCACCCCTCCACTTT. Amino acid sequence: CASAGQLNSPLHF.